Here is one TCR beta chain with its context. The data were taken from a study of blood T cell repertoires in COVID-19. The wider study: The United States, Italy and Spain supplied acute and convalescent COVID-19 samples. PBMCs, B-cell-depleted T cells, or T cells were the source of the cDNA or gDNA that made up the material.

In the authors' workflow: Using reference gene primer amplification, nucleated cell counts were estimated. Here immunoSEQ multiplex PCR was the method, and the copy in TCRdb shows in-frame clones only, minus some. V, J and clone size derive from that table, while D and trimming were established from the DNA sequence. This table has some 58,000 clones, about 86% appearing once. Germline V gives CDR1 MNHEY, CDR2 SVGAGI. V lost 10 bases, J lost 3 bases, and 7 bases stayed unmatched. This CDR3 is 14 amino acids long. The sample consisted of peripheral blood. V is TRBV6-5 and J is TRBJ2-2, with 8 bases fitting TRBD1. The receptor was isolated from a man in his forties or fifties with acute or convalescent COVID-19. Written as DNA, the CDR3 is TGTGCCACGATTGAACAGGGGGACACCGGGGAGCTGTTTTTT. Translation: CATIEQGDTGELFF.